This T cell receptor beta chain was identified during a study of early stage breast cancer tumors. As for the study in general: Of some 17 invasive breast tumors, more than nine were hormone receptor-positive, HER2-negative.

Sequencing was performed with immunoSEQ multiplex PCR; in TCRdb, only in-frame clones are kept and a portion is missing. The sample has 45,000 to 50,000 clones, around 83% seen once. With regard to this clone: What it recognizes is unknown.

General observations from the study: Compared with adjacent normal breast tissue, tumors showed roughly 2.4-fold greater T cell density and higher clonality. Tumor and normal breast were distinguished via blood comparison in about 90% of the 16 patients. Bulk DNA sequencing of unsorted cells missed chain pairing and markers.

Sequenced material: blood. This clonotype was obtained from a person in their fifties or sixties with breast cancer.

Here the CDR3 DNA reads TGTGCCAGTAGTAATCCGGGACTAGCGAAGGATGAGCAGTTCTTC. Its translation: CASSNPGLAKDEQFF. The chain recombines TRBV19 with TRBJ2-1; 10 bases agree with TRBD2. This CDR3 has 15 amino acids. V dropped 4 bases and J dropped 8; count of bases not matched to a gene: 8. CDR1 LNHDA and CDR2 SQIVND come from the germline V gene (reference sequence).